These 6 T cell receptor beta chains were all obtained from the same sample, sequenced in a study of CD8+ T cells in alopecia areata. Once RNA had been extracted, it was reverse transcribed into cDNA to act as the sequencing template. The table came from immunoSEQ multiplex PCR; TCRdb's copy has only in-frame clones and leaves some out. The repertoire holds about 210,000 clones, more than 55% seen once, with roughly 1.2% in the top ten. Treatment indicated: oral pan-JAK inhibitor, 5-10 mg twice daily. The sample in question was CD4+ T cells sorted from blood, obtained at week 44, from a patient treated with tofacitinib. The receptors here all came from a human donor with alopecia areata.

The chain links TRBV30 to TRBJ1-2; D remains unclear. Trimming cost V 3 bases and J 9 bases, with 11 bases left between them. This CDR3 comprises 11 residues. Germline values: CDR1 GTSNPN, CDR2 SVGIG (reference sequence). The CDR3 DNA is TGTGCCTGGAGGGGAGCGCGGAGCTACACCTTC. Protein: CAWRGARSYTF.

This chain links TRBV7-2 with TRBJ1-1, with D hard to call. CDR3 size: 14 residues. Germline V gene data show CDR1 as SGHTA and CDR2 as FQGNSA. Trimming removed 0 bases at V and 1 base at J, with 6 bases between. The CDR3 nucleotides are TGTGCCAGCAGCTTAGCCAATCGGAACACTGAAGCTTTCTTT. Protein: CASSLANRNTEAFF.

The CDR3 region is CASSQRGNAGQFF. The DNA of the CDR3 is TGCGCCAGCAGCCAACGGGGGAACGCAGGCCAGTTCTTC. The rearrangement links TRBV4-3 to TRBJ2-1, with TRBD2 as a possible D gene (6 bases). Trimming shortened V by 2 bases and J by 13 bases, and 15 bases separated the two germline ends. CDR1 LGHNA and CDR2 YSLEER come from the germline V gene. CDR3 length: 13 amino acids.

The chain employs TRBV29-1 and TRBJ2-3; no reliable D call. This CDR3 contains 13 residues. V was trimmed by 6 bases and J by 2 bases, leaving 12 bases between them. CDR1 and CDR2 (germline): SQVTM, ANQGSEA. CDR3 amino acids: CSVEYSLTDTQYF. CDR3 DNA: TGCAGCGTGGAATACAGTCTCACAGATACGCAGTATTTT.

The chain has TRBV30 and TRBJ1-1, with D perhaps matching TRBD1 (6 bases). Germline V gene lookup returns CDR1 GTSNPN and CDR2 SVGIG (reference sequence). V lost 2 bases and J 5 bases, leaving 9 bases between the germline ends. The CDR3 is 12 residues long. Here the CDR3 DNA reads TGTGCCTGGAGTCAGGGGTGGACTGAAGCTTTCTTT. It is translated as CAWSQGWTEAFF.

The CDR3 here is CASSPFALYEQYF. DNA for the CDR3: TGTGCCAGCAGCCCATTTGCCCTCTACGAGCAGTACTTC. The chain carries TRBV7-2 and TRBJ2-7; D not certain. The V end lost 5 bases, the J end lost 3 bases, and 11 bases lay between the germline ends. The CDR3 spans 13 residues. Germline loops: CDR1 SGHTA, CDR2 FQGNSA.